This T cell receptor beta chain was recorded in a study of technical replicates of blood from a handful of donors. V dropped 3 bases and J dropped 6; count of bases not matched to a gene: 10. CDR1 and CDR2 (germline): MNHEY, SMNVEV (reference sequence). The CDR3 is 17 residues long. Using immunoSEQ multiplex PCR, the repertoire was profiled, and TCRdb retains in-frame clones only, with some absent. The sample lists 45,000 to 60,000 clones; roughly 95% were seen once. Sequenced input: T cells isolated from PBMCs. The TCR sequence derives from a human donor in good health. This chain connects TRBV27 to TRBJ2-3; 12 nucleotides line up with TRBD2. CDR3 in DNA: TGTGCCAGCAGTTTCCTGTGGACTAGCGGGATCGGGGATACGCAGTATTTT. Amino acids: CASSFLWTSGIGDTQYF.